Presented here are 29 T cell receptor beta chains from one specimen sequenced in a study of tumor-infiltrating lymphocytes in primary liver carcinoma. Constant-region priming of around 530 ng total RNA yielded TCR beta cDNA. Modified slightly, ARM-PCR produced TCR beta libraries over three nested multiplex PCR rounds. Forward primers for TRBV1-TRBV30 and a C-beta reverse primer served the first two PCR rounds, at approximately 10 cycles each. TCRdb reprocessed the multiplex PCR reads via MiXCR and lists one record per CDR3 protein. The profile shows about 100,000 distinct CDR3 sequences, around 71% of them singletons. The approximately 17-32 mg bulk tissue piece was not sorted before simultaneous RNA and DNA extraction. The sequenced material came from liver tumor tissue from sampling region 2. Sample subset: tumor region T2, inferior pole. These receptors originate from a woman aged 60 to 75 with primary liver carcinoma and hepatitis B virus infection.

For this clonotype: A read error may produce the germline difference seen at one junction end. The chain's CDR3 is CASSPGTGGNREQHF. DNA of the CDR3: TGTGCCAGCAGCCCCGGGACAGGGGGCAACCGCGAGCAGCACTTC. The chain links TRBV11-3 to TRBJ2-7, with 12 bases fitting TRBD1. The CDR3 covers 15 residues. From germline, CDR1 is SGHNT and CDR2 YENEEA.

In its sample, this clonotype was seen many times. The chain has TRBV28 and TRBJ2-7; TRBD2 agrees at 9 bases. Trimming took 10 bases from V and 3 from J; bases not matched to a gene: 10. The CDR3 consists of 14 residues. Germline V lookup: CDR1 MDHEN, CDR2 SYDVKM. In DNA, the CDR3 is TGTGCCACCGACCGGACTAGCGCCGACTACGAGCAGTACTTC. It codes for CATDRTSADYEQYF.

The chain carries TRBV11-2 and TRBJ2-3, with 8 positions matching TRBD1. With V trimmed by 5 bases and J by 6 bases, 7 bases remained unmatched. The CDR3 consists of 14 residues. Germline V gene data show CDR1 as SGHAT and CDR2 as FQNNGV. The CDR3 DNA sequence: TGTGCCAGCAGCCTGCAGGGGGCAGGCGATACGCAGTATTTT. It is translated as CASSLQGAGDTQYF.

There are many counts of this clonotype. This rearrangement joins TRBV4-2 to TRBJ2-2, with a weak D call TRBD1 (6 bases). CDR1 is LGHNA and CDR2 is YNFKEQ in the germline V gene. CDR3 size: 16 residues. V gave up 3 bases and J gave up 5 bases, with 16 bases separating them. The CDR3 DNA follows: TGTGCCAGCAGCCATGCTGTGGGGGCGAGAACCGGGGAGCTGTTTTTT. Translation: CASSHAVGARTGELFF.

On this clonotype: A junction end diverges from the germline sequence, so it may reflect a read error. This CDR3 reads CAISQRGTSHSGGNTGELFF. CDR3 DNA: TGCGCCATCAGCCAAAGGGGGACTTCCCATAGCGGGGGGAACACCGGGGAGCTGTTTTTT. The rearrangement uses TRBV4-1 and TRBJ2-2; TRBD2 matches at 9 bases. This CDR3 has 20 residues. CDR1 and CDR2 (germline): MGHRA, YSYEKL.

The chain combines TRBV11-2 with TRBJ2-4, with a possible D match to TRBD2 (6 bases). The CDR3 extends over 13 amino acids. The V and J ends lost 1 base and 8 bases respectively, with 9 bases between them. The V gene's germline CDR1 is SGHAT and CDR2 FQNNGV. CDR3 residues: CASSLGGDDIQYF. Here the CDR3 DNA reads TGTGCCAGCAGCTTAGGGGGGGATGACATTCAGTACTTC.

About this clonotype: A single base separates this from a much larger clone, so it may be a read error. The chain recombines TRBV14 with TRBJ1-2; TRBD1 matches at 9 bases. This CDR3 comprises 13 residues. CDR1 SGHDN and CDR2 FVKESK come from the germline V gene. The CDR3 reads CTSSPGDRAGYTF. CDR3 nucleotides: TGTACCAGCAGCCCGGGGGACAGGGCTGGCTACACCTTC.

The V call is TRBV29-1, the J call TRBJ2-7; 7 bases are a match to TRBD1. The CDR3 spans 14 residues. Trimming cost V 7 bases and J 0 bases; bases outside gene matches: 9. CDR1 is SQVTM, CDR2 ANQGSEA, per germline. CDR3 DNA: TGCAGCGCAACCGGGACAGAGGGCTCCTACGAGCAGTACTTC. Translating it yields CSATGTEGSYEQYF.

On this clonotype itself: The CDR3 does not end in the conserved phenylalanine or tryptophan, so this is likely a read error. Written as DNA, the CDR3 is TGTGCCAGCAGTTACCAGGTGGCTGGACAGCCCCAGCATTAT. This encodes CASSYQVAGQPQHY. V usage is TRBV6-6 and J usage is TRBJ1-5; D unclear. The CDR3 has 14 amino acids. CDR1 is MNHNY, CDR2 SVGAGI, per germline (reference sequence). V was cut by 2 bases and J by 7 bases, with 12 bases left in between.

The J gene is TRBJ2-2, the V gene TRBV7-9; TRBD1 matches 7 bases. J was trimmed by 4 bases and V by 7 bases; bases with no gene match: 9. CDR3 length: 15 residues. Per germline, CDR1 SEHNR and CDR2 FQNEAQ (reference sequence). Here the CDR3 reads CASNLTGKVTGELFF. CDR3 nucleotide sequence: TGTGCCAGCAACTTGACAGGGAAGGTCACCGGGGAGCTGTTTTTT.

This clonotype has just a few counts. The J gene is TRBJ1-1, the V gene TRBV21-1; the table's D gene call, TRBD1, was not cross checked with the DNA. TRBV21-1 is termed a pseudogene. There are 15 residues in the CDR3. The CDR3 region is CASSKPGQGCTEAFF. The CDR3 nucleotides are TGTGCCAGCAGCAAACCCGGACAGGGCTGCACTGAAGCTTTCTTT.

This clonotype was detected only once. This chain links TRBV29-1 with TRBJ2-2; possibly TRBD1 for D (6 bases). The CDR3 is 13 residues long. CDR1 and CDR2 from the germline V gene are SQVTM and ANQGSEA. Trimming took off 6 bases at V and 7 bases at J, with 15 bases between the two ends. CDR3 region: CSVTGHPGGELFF. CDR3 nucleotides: TGCAGCGTCACAGGGCACCCAGGCGGGGAGCTGTTTTTT.

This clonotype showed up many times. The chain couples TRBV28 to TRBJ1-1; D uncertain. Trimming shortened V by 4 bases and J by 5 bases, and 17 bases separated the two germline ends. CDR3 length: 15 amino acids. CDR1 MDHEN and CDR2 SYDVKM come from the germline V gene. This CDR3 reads CASSSAPPAGTEAFF. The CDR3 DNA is TGTGCCAGCAGTTCCGCCCCTCCCGCGGGTACTGAAGCTTTCTTT.

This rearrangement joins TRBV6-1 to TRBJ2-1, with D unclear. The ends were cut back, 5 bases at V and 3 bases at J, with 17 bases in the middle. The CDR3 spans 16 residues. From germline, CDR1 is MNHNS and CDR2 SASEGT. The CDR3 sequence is CASSHGLRRHYNEQFF. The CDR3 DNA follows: TGTGCCAGCAGTCACGGGCTGAGGCGACACTACAATGAGCAGTTCTTC.

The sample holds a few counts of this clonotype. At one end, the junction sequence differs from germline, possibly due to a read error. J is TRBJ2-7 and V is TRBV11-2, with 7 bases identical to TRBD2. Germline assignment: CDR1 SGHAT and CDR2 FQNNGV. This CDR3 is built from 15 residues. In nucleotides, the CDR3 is TGTACCAGCAGCCGTGCCGGGCTAGCGGTTTACGAGCAGTACTTC. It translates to CTSSRAGLAVYEQYF.

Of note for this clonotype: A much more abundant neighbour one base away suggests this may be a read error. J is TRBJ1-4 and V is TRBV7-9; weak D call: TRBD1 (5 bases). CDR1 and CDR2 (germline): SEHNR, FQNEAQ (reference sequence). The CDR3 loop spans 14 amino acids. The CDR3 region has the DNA TGTGCCAGCAACTTAGCGGGGCAGAATGAAAAACTGTTTTTT. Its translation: CASNLAGQNEKLFF. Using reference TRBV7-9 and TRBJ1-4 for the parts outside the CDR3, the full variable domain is DTGVSQNPRHKITKRGQNVTFRCDPISEHNRLYWYRQTLGQGPEFLTYFQNEAQLEKSRLLSDRFSAERPKGSFSTLEIQRTEQGDSAMYLCASNLAGQNEKLFFGSGTQLSVL.

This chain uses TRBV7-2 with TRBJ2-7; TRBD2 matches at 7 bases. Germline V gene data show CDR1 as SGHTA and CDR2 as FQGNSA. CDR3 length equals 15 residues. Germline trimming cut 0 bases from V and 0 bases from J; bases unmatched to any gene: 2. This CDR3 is CASSLATSDSYEQYF. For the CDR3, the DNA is TGTGCCAGCAGCTTAGCTACTAGCGACTCCTACGAGCAGTACTTC.

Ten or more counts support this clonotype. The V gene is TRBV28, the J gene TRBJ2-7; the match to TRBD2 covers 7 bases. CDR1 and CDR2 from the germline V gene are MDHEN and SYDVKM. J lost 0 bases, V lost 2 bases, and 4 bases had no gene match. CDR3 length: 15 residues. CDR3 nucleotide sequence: TGTGCCAGCAGTTTAGGGGACTACAGCTCCTACGAGCAGTACTTC. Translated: CASSLGDYSSYEQYF. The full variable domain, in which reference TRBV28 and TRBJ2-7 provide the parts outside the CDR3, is DVKVTQSSRYLVKRTGEKVFLECVQDMDHENMFWYRQDPGLGLRLIYFSYDVKMKEKGDIPEGYSVSREKKERFSLILESASTNQTSMYLCASSLGDYSSYEQYFGPGTRLTVT.

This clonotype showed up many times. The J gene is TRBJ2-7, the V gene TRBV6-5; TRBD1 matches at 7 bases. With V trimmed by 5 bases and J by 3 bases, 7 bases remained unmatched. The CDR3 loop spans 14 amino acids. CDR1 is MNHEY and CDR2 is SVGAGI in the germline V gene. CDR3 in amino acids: CASSRQGPYYEQYF. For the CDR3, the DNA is TGTGCCAGCAGTCGACAGGGCCCATACTACGAGCAGTACTTC.

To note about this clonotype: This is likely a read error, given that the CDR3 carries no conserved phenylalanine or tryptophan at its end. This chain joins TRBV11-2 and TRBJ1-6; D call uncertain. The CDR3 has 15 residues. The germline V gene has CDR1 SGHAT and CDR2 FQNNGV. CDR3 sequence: CASSLEVGAISPLHY. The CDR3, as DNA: TGTGCTAGCAGCTTAGAAGTGGGAGCTATCTCACCCCTCCACTAT.

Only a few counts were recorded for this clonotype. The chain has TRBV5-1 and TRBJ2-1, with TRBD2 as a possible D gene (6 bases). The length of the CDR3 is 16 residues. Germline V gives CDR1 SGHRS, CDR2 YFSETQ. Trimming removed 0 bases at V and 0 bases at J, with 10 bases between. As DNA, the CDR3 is TGCGCCAGCAGCTTGGGGGCTAGCGTCTCCTACAATGAGCAGTTCTTC. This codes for CASSLGASVSYNEQFF.

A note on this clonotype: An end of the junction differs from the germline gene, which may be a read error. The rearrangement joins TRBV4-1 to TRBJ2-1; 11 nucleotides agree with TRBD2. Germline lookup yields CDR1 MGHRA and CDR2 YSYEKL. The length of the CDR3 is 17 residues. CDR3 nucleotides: TGCGCCAGCAGCGAGACTAGCGGGGATGGGTTGTACAACGAGCAGTTCTTC. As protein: CASSETSGDGLYNEQFF.

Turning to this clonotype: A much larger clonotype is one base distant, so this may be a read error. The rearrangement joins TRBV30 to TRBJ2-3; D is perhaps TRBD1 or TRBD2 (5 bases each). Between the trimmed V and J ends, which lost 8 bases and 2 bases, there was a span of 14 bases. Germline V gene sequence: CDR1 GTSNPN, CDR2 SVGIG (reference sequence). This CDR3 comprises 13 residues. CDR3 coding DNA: TGTGCCAGGGACCGACAGTTCACAGATACGCAGTATTTT. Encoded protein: CARDRQFTDTQYF.

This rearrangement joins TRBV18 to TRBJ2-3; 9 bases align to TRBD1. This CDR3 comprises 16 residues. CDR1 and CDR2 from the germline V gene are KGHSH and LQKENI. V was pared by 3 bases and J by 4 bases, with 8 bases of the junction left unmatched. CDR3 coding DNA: TGTGCCAGCTCACCCCGGACAGGGGAAGGGGCAGATACGCAGTATTTT. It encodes CASSPRTGEGADTQYF.

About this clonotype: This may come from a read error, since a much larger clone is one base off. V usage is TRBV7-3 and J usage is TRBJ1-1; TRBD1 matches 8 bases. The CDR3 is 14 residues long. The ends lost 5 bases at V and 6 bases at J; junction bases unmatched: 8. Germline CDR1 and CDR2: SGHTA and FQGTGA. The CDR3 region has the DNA TGTGCCAGCAGCGTAGACAGGGGTAACGCTGAAGCTTTCTTT. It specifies CASSVDRGNAEAFF.

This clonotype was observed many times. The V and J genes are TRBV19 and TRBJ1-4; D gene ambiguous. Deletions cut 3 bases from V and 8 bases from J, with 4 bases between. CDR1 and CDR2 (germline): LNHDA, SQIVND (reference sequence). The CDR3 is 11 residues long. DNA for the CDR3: TGTGCCAGTAGTATCGGGGAAAAACTGTTTTTT. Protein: CASSIGEKLFF. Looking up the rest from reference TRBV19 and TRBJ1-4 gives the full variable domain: DGGITQSPKYLFRKEGQNVTLSCEQNLNHDAMYWYRQDPGQGLRLIYYSQIVNDFQKGDIAEGYSVSREKKESFPLTVTSAQKNPTAFYLCASSIGEKLFFGSGTQLSVL.

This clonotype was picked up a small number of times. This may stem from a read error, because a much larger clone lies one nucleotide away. CDR3 in DNA: TGCAGCGTTGTCGCTAGCCAGGTATGGGAGCAGTTCTTC. Its protein product is CSVVASQVWEQFF. V usage is TRBV29-1 and J usage is TRBJ2-1; D is possibly TRBD2 (5 bases). Germline V gives CDR1 SQVTM, CDR2 ANQGSEA. This CDR3 contains 13 residues. V gave up 4 bases and J gave up 10 bases, with 17 bases separating them.

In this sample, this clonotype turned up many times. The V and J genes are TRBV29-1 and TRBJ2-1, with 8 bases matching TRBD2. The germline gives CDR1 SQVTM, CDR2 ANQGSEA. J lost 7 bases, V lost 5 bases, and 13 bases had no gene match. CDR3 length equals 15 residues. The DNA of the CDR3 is TGCAGCGTTTTTTCCCCGGGACTAGGATGGAATGAGCAGTTCTTC. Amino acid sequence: CSVFSPGLGWNEQFF.

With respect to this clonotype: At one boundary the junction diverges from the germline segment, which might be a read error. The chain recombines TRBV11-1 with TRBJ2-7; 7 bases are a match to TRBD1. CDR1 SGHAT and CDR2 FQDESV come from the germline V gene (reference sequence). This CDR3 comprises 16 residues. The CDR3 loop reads CVSSLRPTGALYEQYF. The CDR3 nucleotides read TGTGTCAGCAGCCTCAGGCCCACAGGGGCCCTTTACGAGCAGTACTTC.